This T cell receptor (beta chain) was found in a study of T-cell memory formation after mild COVID-19 (dated by TCRdb to the early 2020s). About the study as a whole: TCR sequence clusters from the two donors were largely donor specific. Two young, previously healthy adult volunteers made up the cohort, one male and one female. In a couple of donors, T-cell clones that expanded and contracted after mild COVID-19 were followed by sequencing TCRalpha and TCRbeta repertoires longitudinally.

PBMCs were isolated by Ficoll-Paque density gradient centrifugation. The CDR3 numbers 13 residues from cysteine through phenylalanine. The DNA shown is the 39-base CDR3, in frame from base 1. V is pared back by 2 bases and J by 4 bases, with 8 bases lying between the germline termini. The germline V gene provides CDR1 SGHRS and CDR2 YFSETQ. There are a few counts of this clonotype. Its antigen is not yet known. No base-level quality is on record; no much larger clone is a single base apart. Study-level results and caveats: SARS-CoV-2 specificity was not confirmed for the second-wave clones peaking on day 37. Some responding clones were detected in pre-infection memory, which suggested that pre-existing cross-reactive memory T cells had joined the SARS-CoV-2 response. Contracting CD4+ clones turned up mainly in the CM and EM memory subsets, whereas EMRA was where CD8+ clones were enriched. Clones contracting from day 15 to 85 had balanced CD4/CD8 phenotypes, while a second wave expanding from day 15 to 37 was biased towards CD4+. The study included only a couple of mild cases, and larger cohorts that include severe cases with pre-infection samples were judged to be necessary.

Instrument on record: Illumina NovaSeq 6000. cDNA libraries for TCRalpha and TCRbeta were prepared by 5'RACE using constant-segment primers, with sample barcodes and unique molecular identifiers added. RNA was extracted from every sample with Trizol reagent. Libraries were amplified in two PCR steps, with a second sample barcode and Illumina TruSeq adapters added in the second step. Libraries were sequenced on an Illumina NovaSeq with 2 x 150 bp paired-end reads. Regarding the original processing steps: Demultiplexing of reads and collapsing into UMI-guided consensus sequences were performed with migec v1.2.7. Using mixcr v2.1.11, UMI consensuses were aligned to TRA and TRB V and J templates and then assembled into clonotypes. Clonotypes were classified as expanded or contracted when called significant by both edgeR and NoisET, with noise models trained on biological replicates. For edgeR calls, the thresholds were a false discovery rate-adjusted p below 0.01 and a log2 fold-change of 1. PCA with hierarchical clustering of max-normalized trajectories of the 1000 most abundant clonotypes was used as exploratory dynamics analysis. Each responding clone was given a CD4 or CD8 phenotype based on the CD4+ and CD8+ repertoires, which had been sequenced separately. TCRdb passed the public sequencing reads through fastp at Q25 and MiXCR, retaining productive beta sequences. Entries are consolidated by CDR3 protein sequence, retaining the most common genes and DNA. TCRdb's processing, not the study's, gives the V and J calls here. A total of fewer than 50,000 distinct CDR3 sequences appear in this sample, around 7.2% of them only once. In total, the top ten clones hold roughly 1.5% of the sample.

Recombination joined TRBV5-1 with TRBJ2-3; TRBD1 is a possible D gene, resting on 5 matching bases. What was sequenced was PBMCs or a T cell subset sorted from them (not recorded which). The sequence was obtained from a man aged 18-30 years who had mild COVID-19 (a few samples of this study predate the infection). The sample titles of this study are shuffled in the database, so cell type and time point are left out; the donor was told from shared clones. The nucleotide sequence is given as TGCGCCAGCAGCTTTCAAGGGGCAGATACGCAGTATTTT. Its translation is CASSFQGADTQYF.